This is a list of T cell receptor beta chains from one sample in a study of blood T cell repertoires in COVID-19. The table came from immunoSEQ multiplex PCR; TCRdb's copy has only in-frame clones and leaves some out. The sample includes about 220,000 clones, 84% of them seen just once. Sequencing input: peripheral blood. The source is a woman in her thirties who had recovered from COVID-19. Both conserved end residues are part of each CDR3. The D gene is left open where the match is weak. Where a row states a size, it is once, few, many or the class of an expanded clone; other rows omit it.

d_call	clone_size	v_call	j_call	cdr3_aa	cdr3_nt
.	.	TRBV10-3	TRBJ2-5	CAISEVEGGTQYF	TGTGCCATCAGTGAGGTCGAGGGAGGGACCCAGTACTTC
.	.	TRBV5-4	TRBJ2-7	CASGDLHF	TGTGCCAGCGGGGACTTGCACTTC
.	few	TRBV6-5	TRBJ1-6	CASSWREGSNSPLHF	TGTGCCAGCAGTTGGAGAGAGGGTAGTAATTCACCCCTCCACTTT
TRBD1	.	TRBV28	TRBJ2-1	CASSLIRIRQGDEQFF	TGTGCCAGCAGTCTTATACGCATAAGACAGGGTGATGAGCAGTTCTTC
.	.	TRBV7-2	TRBJ1-2	CASSLPAQARYGYTF	TGTGCCAGCAGCTTACCCGCCCAGGCCCGCTATGGCTACACCTTC
.	.	TRBV6-4	TRBJ2-1	CASSDAGGELFF	TGTGCCAGCAGTGACGCGGGCGGGGAGCTGTTCTTC
TRBD2	once	TRBV5-6	TRBJ2-5	CASSFRLAGGHETQYF	TGTGCCAGCAGCTTTCGACTAGCGGGAGGGCACGAGACCCAGTACTTC
TRBD1	.	TRBV7-9	TRBJ1-3	CASSGQGSGNTIYF	TGTGCCAGCAGCGGACAGGGGTCTGGAAACACCATATATTTT
TRBD1	.	TRBV28	TRBJ2-7	CASSGPGQGNPWQYF	TGTGCCAGCAGTGGACCGGGACAGGGAAATCCCTGGCAGTACTTC
.	few	TRBV7-9	TRBJ1-3	CASSLSGDIGRNTIYF	TGTGCCAGCAGCTTATCAGGGGATATCGGTAGGAACACCATATATTTT
.	.	TRBV7-9	TRBJ2-1	CASSSSTNRNEQFF	TGTGCCAGCAGCTCTTCTACTAACCGCAATGAGCAGTTCTTC
TRBD1	.	TRBV10-3	TRBJ2-3	CAIKGTGASTDTQYF	TGTGCCATCAAAGGGACAGGGGCGAGCACAGATACGCAGTATTTT
.	.	TRBV6-5	TRBJ2-7	CASAYNYEQYF	TGTGCCAGTGCTTACAACTACGAGCAGTACTTC
.	.	TRBV2	TRBJ2-7	CASRSERLISYEQYF	TGTGCCAGCAGATCGGAGCGTTTAATCTCCTACGAGCAGTACTTC
.	.	TRBV30	TRBJ1-6	CAWGKTYNSPLHF	TGTGCCTGGGGCAAAACCTATAATTCACCCCTCCACTTT
TRBD1	.	TRBV7-2	TRBJ1-2	CASSFQGDGYGYTF	TGTGCCAGCAGCTTCCAGGGGGACGGTTATGGCTACACCTTC
TRBD2	.	TRBV6-5	TRBJ2-3	CASSRGLAGTDTQYF	TGTGCCAGCAGCCGAGGACTAGCGGGAACAGATACGCAATATTTT
TRBD1	.	TRBV29-1	TRBJ1-1	CTGPTGGTEAFF	TGCACAGGCCCCACAGGGGGTACTGAAGCTTTCTTT
TRBD1	.	TRBV6-4	TRBJ2-1	CASSPKGQISHEQFF	TGTGCCAGCAGCCCTAAGGGACAGATCAGCCATGAGCAGTTCTTC
TRBD1	.	TRBV5-6	TRBJ2-3	CASGGQGTDTQYF	TGTGCCAGCGGCGGACAGGGCACAGATACGCAGTATTTT
.	.	TRBV27	TRBJ1-5	CASSLWGPVSNQPQHF	TGTGCCAGCAGTTTATGGGGGCCCGTTAGCAATCAGCCCCAGCATTTT
TRBD2	.	TRBV5-1	TRBJ2-7	CASSLEGLVGEQYF	TGCGCCAGCAGCTTGGAGGGACTAGTAGGGGAGCAGTACTTC
.	.	TRBV28	TRBJ2-1	CASSSAGFPNEQFF	TGTGCCAGCAGTTCGGCGGGCTTTCCGAATGAGCAGTTCTTC
TRBD2	.	TRBV24-1	TRBJ2-3	CATSRASGTDTQYF	TGTGCCACCAGTAGGGCTAGCGGGACAGATACGCAGTATTTT
.	.	TRBV7-2	TRBJ2-7	CASSLASGLAGYEQYF	TGTGCCAGCAGCTTAGCATCGGGACTTGCAGGCTACGAGCAGTACTTC
.	.	TRBV9	TRBJ2-3	CASSVLLSDGRGTDTQYF	TGTGCCAGCAGCGTCCTCCTGTCTGACGGACGAGGGACAGATACGCAGTATTTT
TRBD1	.	TRBV5-1	TRBJ1-1	CASSSARGREAFF	TGCGCCAGCAGTTCGGCGAGGGGGCGTGAAGCTTTCTTT
.	.	TRBV27	TRBJ1-4	CASSFRVRGEKLFF	TGTGCCAGCAGTTTCAGGGTTAGGGGTGAAAAACTGTTTTTT
TRBD1	.	TRBV24-1	TRBJ2-2	CATSAPGQGKAGELFF	TGTGCCACCAGTGCCCCGGGACAGGGCAAAGCCGGGGAGCTGTTTTTT
.	.	TRBV9	TRBJ2-7	CASSVEAQGFYEQYF	TGTGCCAGCAGCGTAGAGGCACAGGGTTTCTACGAGCAGTACTTC
.	.	TRBV19	TRBJ2-3	CASSTGLRRYTDTQYF	TGTGCCAGTAGTACAGGACTCCGCCGCTACACAGATACGCAGTATTTT
TRBD2	.	TRBV9	TRBJ2-5	CASSVGGSGKGETQYF	TGTGCCAGCAGCGTAGGGGGTAGCGGGAAAGGAGAGACCCAGTACTTC
.	few	TRBV11-2	TRBJ1-1	CASSLERGGTEAFF	TGTGCCAGCAGCTTAGAAAGGGGAGGTACTGAAGCTTTCTTT
.	.	TRBV5-5	TRBJ2-1	CASSRDLSSYNEQFF	TGTGCCAGCAGCCGAGACTTAAGCTCCTACAATGAGCAGTTCTTC
TRBD2	.	TRBV24-1	TRBJ2-1	CATSDLSSGGSYNEQFF	TGTGCCACCAGTGATTTATCTAGCGGGGGCTCCTACAATGAGCAGTTCTTC
TRBD2	.	TRBV3-1/TRBV3-2	TRBJ2-3	CASSLSLAGVLRDTQYF	TGTGCCAGCAGCCTATCACTAGCGGGAGTGTTAAGGGATACGCAGTATTTT
.	.	TRBV30	TRBJ2-3	CAWSVSGRNTQYF	TGTGCCTGGAGTGTATCGGGTCGGAATACGCAGTATTTT
.	.	TRBV28	TRBJ2-1	CASSPSAGEQFF	TGTGCCAGCAGTCCCTCGGCAGGGGAGCAGTTCTTC
.	.	TRBV29-1	TRBJ2-7	CSALKLKTVTYEQYF	TGCAGCGCCCTAAAGCTTAAGACAGTCACCTACGAGCAGTACTTC
TRBD2	.	TRBV11-3	TRBJ2-3	CASSLGGVGDTQYF	TGTGCCAGCAGCTTGGGGGGGGTCGGAGATACGCAGTATTTT
TRBD1	.	TRBV6-6	TRBJ1-5	CASSQGDSNQPQHF	TGTGCCAGCAGCCAGGGGGATAGCAATCAGCCCCAGCATTTT
TRBD1	once	TRBV28	TRBJ2-5	CASRGQGTQETQYF	TGTGCCAGCAGGGGACAGGGCACCCAAGAGACCCAGTACTTC
.	.	TRBV2	TRBJ2-1	CASSDIGESGNEQFF	TGTGCCAGCAGTGACATTGGGGAGTCAGGCAATGAGCAGTTCTTC
TRBD1	.	TRBV28	TRBJ1-5	CASSLGRRTGDSNQPQHF	TGTGCCAGCAGTTTAGGGCGTCGGACAGGGGATAGCAATCAGCCCCAGCATTTT
.	.	TRBV29-1	TRBJ1-3	CSVFHASSGNTIYF	TGCAGCGTTTTCCACGCGAGCTCTGGAAACACCATATATTTT
.	few	TRBV9	TRBJ1-3	CASSVQGVGNTIYF	TGTGCCAGCAGCGTGCAAGGGGTTGGAAACACCATATATTTT
.	.	TRBV10-1	TRBJ1-4	CASTSEKLFF	TGCGCCAGCACGTCGGAAAAACTGTTTTTT
.	.	TRBV10-3	TRBJ2-7	CAISPLSYEQYF	TGTGCCATCAGTCCACTCTCCTACGAGCAGTACTTC
.	.	TRBV28	TRBJ1-1	CATRADLNTEAFF	TGTGCCACCCGAGCCGATCTCAACACTGAAGCTTTCTTT
.	.	TRBV27	TRBJ2-5	CASSLSGYGTQYF	TGTGCCAGCAGTTTAAGCGGGTATGGGACCCAGTACTTC
TRBD2	.	TRBV11-2	TRBJ2-1	CASSLTAGGPIDEQFF	TGTGCCAGCAGCTTAACGGCGGGAGGGCCGATAGATGAGCAGTTCTTC
TRBD1	.	TRBV18	TRBJ2-1	CATTGQGHNEQFF	TGTGCCACGACGGGACAGGGGCACAATGAGCAGTTCTTC